These 14 T cell receptor beta chains share one sample of origin, sequenced in a study of vaccination effects on CD4 cells after COVID-19. Expansion with viral peptide pools was applied to antigen-specific CD4+ T cells by the ViraFEST assay prior to sequencing. After roughly 11 days in culture, the CD4+ T cells were isolated. TCRdb keeps only in-frame clones here, not all; method: immunoSEQ multiplex PCR. Seen here are about 22,000 clones, roughly 73% observed once, and the top ten hold 12%. No cognate antigen is known for these TCRs. Sequencing used CD4+ T cells from PBMCs cultured with HCoV-229E spike peptides, obtained before COVID-19 vaccination. The receptors derive from a human donor who received a COVID-19 vaccine.

This chain connects TRBV24-1 to TRBJ2-1, with D unresolved. The CDR3 has 15 residues. V was pared by 0 bases and J by 5 bases, with 10 bases between. Per the germline V gene, CDR1 is KGHDR and CDR2 is SFDVKD. The CDR3 DNA reads TGTGCCACCAGTGATTTGGCGTCGGGTGACAATGAGCAGTTCTTC. It yields the protein CATSDLASGDNEQFF.

This chain joins TRBV2 and TRBJ2-4; 9 bases align to TRBD1. Germline assignment: CDR1 SNHLY and CDR2 FYNNEI. The junction had 6 bases not matched to a gene; V was cut back by 6 bases and J by 6 bases. This CDR3 contains 14 residues. The CDR3 DNA follows: TGTGCCAGCAGCGAGGGACAGGGTGGAAACATTCAGTACTTC. Translation: CASSEGQGGNIQYF.

The chain recombines TRBV6-2 or TRBV6-3 with TRBJ2-7; TRBD2 matches 14 bases. V shed 6 bases, J shed 0 bases, and the junction held 10 bases outside the gene matches. From germline, CDR1 is MNHEY and CDR2 SVGEGT. This CDR3 comprises 18 residues. CDR3 coding DNA: TGTGCCAGCAGCCCTGGGACTAGCGGGGGCCCGAGCTCCTACGAGCAGTACTTC. Residues: CASSPGTSGGPSSYEQYF.

The chain combines TRBV7-2 with TRBJ2-5, with 15 bases aligning to TRBD2. The germline V gene has CDR1 SGHTA and CDR2 FQGNSA. CDR3 length: 18 residues. V shed 5 bases and J 2 bases; nucleotides not matched to a gene: 9. The CDR3 is CASSLGLAGGPGQETQYF. CDR3 sequence (DNA): TGTGCCAGCAGCCTAGGACTAGCGGGGGGGCCGGGGCAAGAGACCCAGTACTTC.

The V and J genes are TRBV6-1 and TRBJ1-4; D unresolved. V was pared by 1 base and J by 5 bases, with 11 bases between. CDR1 is MNHNS and CDR2 is SASEGT in the germline V gene. This CDR3 has 15 residues. CDR3 in DNA: TGTGCCAGCAGTGAAGTATCTTCCGGAAATGAAAAACTGTTTTTT. Translated, it gives CASSEVSSGNEKLFF.

The chain recombines TRBV20-1 with TRBJ1-5, with unresolved D. Germline V gene lookup returns CDR1 DFQATT and CDR2 SNEGSKA (reference sequence). Trimming took off 3 bases at V and 7 bases at J, with 10 bases between the two ends. There are 12 residues in the CDR3. The CDR3 sequence is CSASVPQQPQHF. The DNA of the CDR3 is TGCAGTGCTAGTGTGCCGCAACAGCCCCAGCATTTT.

This chain connects TRBV6-6 to TRBJ1-5; no clear D gene. Looked up from germline, CDR1 is MNHNY and CDR2 is SVGAGI (reference sequence). V was shortened by 6 bases and J by 4 bases, with 7 bases between the two germline ends. The CDR3 runs 12 residues. This CDR3 reads CASRIENQPQHF. The CDR3 DNA reads as TGTGCCAGCAGGATAGAGAATCAGCCCCAGCATTTT.

The chain has TRBV2 and TRBJ2-1; TRBD1 matches 7 bases. Germline assignment: CDR1 SNHLY and CDR2 FYNNEI. The CDR3 is 13 residues long. V was clipped by 6 bases and J by 5 bases; unmatched bases: 4. The CDR3 bases are TGTGCCAGCAGACTCGACAGGGACAATGAGCAGTTCTTC. Protein product: CASRLDRDNEQFF.

V usage is TRBV29-1 and J usage is TRBJ1-2; TRBD1 might be the D (6 bases). Germline V gene sequence: CDR1 SQVTM, CDR2 ANQGSEA. The ends were cut back, 6 bases at V and 5 bases at J, with 16 bases in the middle. CDR3 size: 13 residues. CDR3 sequence reads: CSVRKGGDYGYTF. The CDR3 nucleotides are TGCAGCGTCCGAAAGGGGGGTGATTATGGCTACACCTTC.

The V gene is TRBV20-1, the J gene TRBJ2-1; D possibly corresponds to TRBD1 (5 bases). Trimming pared 6 bases from V and 11 bases from J, leaving 14 bases between. Germline CDR1 and CDR2: DFQATT and SNEGSKA (reference sequence). The CDR3 covers 11 residues. CDR3 DNA sequence: TGCAGTGCGCCCAGTGGACACAAGCAGTTCTTC. Its translation: CSAPSGHKQFF.

The sample holds one count of this clone. For the CDR3, the DNA is TGCGCCAGCAGCCAAGATGAACAAGGGTACTATGGCTACACCTTC. Translated: CASSQDEQGYYGYTF. This chain joins TRBV4-1 and TRBJ1-2; D unresolved. The germline gives CDR1 MGHRA, CDR2 YSYEKL. This CDR3 region has 15 residues. The ends were cut back, 0 bases at V and 3 bases at J, with 11 bases in the middle.

J is TRBJ2-5 and V is TRBV5-1, with D unclear. This CDR3 spans 13 amino acids. The V end lost 0 bases, the J end lost 1 base, and 4 bases lay between the germline ends. CDR1 and CDR2 from the germline V gene are SGHRS and YFSETQ. This CDR3 reads CASSLGGQETQYF. The CDR3, as DNA: TGCGCCAGCAGCTTGGGCGGCCAAGAGACCCAGTACTTC. Full variable domain (outside the CDR3, taken from reference TRBV5-1 and TRBJ2-5): KAGVTQTPRYLIKTRGQQVTLSCSPISGHRSVSWYQQTPGQGLQFLFEYFSETQRNKGNFPGRFSGRQFSNSRSEMNVSTLELGDSALYLCASSLGGQETQYFGPGTRLLVL.

The V gene is TRBV27, the J gene TRBJ2-4; D unresolved. This CDR3 has 15 amino acids. Trimming took 0 bases from V and 1 from J, leaving 7 bases between them. Per germline, CDR1 MNHEY and CDR2 SMNVEV (reference sequence). The CDR3, as DNA: TGTGCCAGCAGTTTATCGAGAGCGGCCAAAAACATTCAGTACTTC. It encodes CASSLSRAAKNIQYF.

This clone is medium-sized (0.01 to 0.1%) by share. The sample has other DNA sequences that encode this CDR3 too. The chain has TRBV10-3 and TRBJ1-1, with TRBD1 identical over 7 bases. The J segment lost 2 bases and the V segment lost 0 bases, leaving 3 bases of the junction unmatched. The germline V gene has CDR1 ENHRY and CDR2 SYGVKD. This CDR3 has 15 residues. CDR3 region: CAISESGTANTEAFF. CDR3 bases: TGTGCCATCAGTGAGTCGGGGACAGCAAACACTGAAGCTTTCTTT.